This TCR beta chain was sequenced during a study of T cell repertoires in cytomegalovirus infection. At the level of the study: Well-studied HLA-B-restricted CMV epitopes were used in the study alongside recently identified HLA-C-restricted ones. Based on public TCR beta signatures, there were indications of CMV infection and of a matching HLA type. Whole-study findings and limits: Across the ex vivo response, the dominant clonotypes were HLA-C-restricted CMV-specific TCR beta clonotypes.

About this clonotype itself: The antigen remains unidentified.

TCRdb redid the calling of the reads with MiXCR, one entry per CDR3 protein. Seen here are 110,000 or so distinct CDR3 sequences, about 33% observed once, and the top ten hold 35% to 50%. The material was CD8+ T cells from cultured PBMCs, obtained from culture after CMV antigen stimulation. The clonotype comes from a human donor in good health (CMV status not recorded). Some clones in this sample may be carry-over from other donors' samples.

The CDR3 protein is CASSPIQGAYEQYF. The CDR3 DNA is TGTGCCAGCAGCCCTATTCAGGGGGCCTACGAGCAGTACTTC. This chain connects TRBV7-2 to TRBJ2-7, with TRBD1 matching over 7 bases. The CDR3 length is 14 residues. Germline CDR1 and CDR2: SGHTA and FQGNSA. J was trimmed by 2 bases and V by 5 bases; bases with no gene match: 6.